This T cell receptor beta chain was sequenced for a study of cytomegalovirus exposure and HLA in healthy donors. Profiled with immunoSEQ multiplex PCR; TCRdb holds only in-frame clones, not every one. The sample consists of some 340,000 clones, around 87% of them appearing once. Trimming took 2 bases from V and 4 from J; bases not matched to a gene: 11. Per the germline V gene, CDR1 is SNHLY and CDR2 is FYNNEI. The CDR3 runs to 17 residues. Sequenced material: PBMCs. The rearrangement links TRBV2 to TRBJ2-5, with 9 nucleotides matching TRBD2. This TCR was sampled from a woman aged 30 to 39 in good health and CMV-seropositive. CDR3 in amino acids: CASSEPMPGLARETQYF. CDR3 sequence (DNA): TGTGCCAGCAGTGAACCCATGCCTGGACTAGCGCGAGAGACCCAGTACTTC.